This TCR beta chain was found in a study of long-term antiretroviral therapy in people with HIV. Researchers ran immunoSEQ v3.0 at survey level. Clones were sequenced by immunoSEQ multiplex PCR, and TCRdb holds only the in-frame ones, with some missing. The table has 25,000 to 35,000 clones, 65% to 85% seen once. The V end was cut by 5 bases, the J end by 3 bases, with 11 bases between. Germline loops: CDR1 SGHVS, CDR2 FQNEAQ. The CDR3 is 14 amino acids. Every participant gave one or more pre-ART and two or more post-ART PBMC samples. The specimen was unsorted PBMCs, collected 2.7 to 2.9 years after starting antiretroviral therapy. This TCR derives from a man aged 25 to 45 with HIV. The chain has TRBV7-8 and TRBJ1-5; D remains unclear. CDR3 amino acids: CASSIGRINQPQHF. CDR3 bases: TGTGCCAGCAGCATAGGACGGATCAATCAGCCCCAGCATTTT.